A single sample gave rise to the 2 T cell receptor beta chains below, sequenced in a study of cytomegalovirus exposure and HLA in healthy donors. The PCR contained 60 Vbeta and 13 Jbeta primers. Some clones are missing from TCRdb's copy, which holds only in-frame ones; the method was immunoSEQ multiplex PCR. The sample holds about 140,000 clones, around 87% seen once. Sequencing was carried out using PBMCs. These receptors came from a woman in her twenties or thirties in good health and CMV-seronegative.

A few counts support this clone. The chain couples TRBV7-9 to TRBJ1-4; 7 bases agree with TRBD1. Germline loops: CDR1 SEHNR, CDR2 FQNEAQ (reference sequence). Germline trimming cut 1 base from V and 8 bases from J; bases unmatched to any gene: 7. The CDR3 totals 15 residues. CDR3 nucleotide sequence: TGTGCCAGCAGCTTAGACAGGACAGGTGACGAAAAACTGTTTTTT. Its translation is CASSLDRTGDEKLFF.

This chain connects TRBV7-9 to TRBJ2-5; D gene ambiguous. Trimming removed 2 bases at V and 2 bases at J, with 6 bases between. The CDR3 extends over 13 amino acids. The V gene's germline CDR1 is SEHNR and CDR2 FQNEAQ (reference sequence). The CDR3 nucleotides are TGTGCCAGCAGCTTAAAGCTGCAAGAGACCCAGTACTTC. Its translation is CASSLKLQETQYF.